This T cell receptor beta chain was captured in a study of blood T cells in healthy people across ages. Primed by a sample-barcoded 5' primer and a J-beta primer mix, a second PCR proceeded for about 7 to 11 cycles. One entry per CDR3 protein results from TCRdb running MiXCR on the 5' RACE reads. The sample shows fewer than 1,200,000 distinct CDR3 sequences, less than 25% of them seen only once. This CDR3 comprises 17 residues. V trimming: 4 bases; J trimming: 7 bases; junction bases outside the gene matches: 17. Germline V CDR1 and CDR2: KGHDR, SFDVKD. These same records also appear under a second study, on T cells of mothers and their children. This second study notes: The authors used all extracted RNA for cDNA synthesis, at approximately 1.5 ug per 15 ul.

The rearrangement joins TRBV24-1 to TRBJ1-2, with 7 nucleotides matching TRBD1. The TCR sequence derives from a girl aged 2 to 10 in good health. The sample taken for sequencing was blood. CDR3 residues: CATSDARTGRRGGGYTF. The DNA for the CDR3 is TGTGCCACCAGTGACGCCCGGACAGGCCGCCGCGGGGGTGGCTACACCTTC.